A single sample is the source of the 30 T cell receptor beta chains below, sequenced in a study of PD-1 blockade in classical Hodgkin lymphoma. Produced via immunoSEQ multiplex PCR; TCRdb's table is partial and in-frame only. The sample includes approximately 51,000 clones, over 60% of them seen just once. Autologous stem cell transplantation was followed by relapse in every patient, and brentuximab vedotin exposure varied. The sample in question was peripheral blood mononuclear cells (PBMCs), obtained before the second cycle of nivolumab. These receptors all stem from a human donor with classical Hodgkin lymphoma.

This chain joins TRBV21-1 and TRBJ1-4; the table gives TRBD1 as D, unverified against the DNA. TRBV21-1 is a known pseudogene. The CDR3 loop spans 16 amino acids. CDR3 nucleotide sequence: TGTGCCAGCAGCCTTACCGGGACAGCAGGGGGTGAAAAACTGTTTTTT. The encoded protein is CASSLTGTAGGEKLFF.

The genes are TRBV18 and TRBJ2-7; no clear D. The germline gives CDR1 KGHSH, CDR2 LQKENI. This CDR3 comprises 11 residues. Trimming shortened V by 3 bases and J by 10 bases, and 10 bases separated the two germline ends. CDR3 sequence: CASSPKGFQYF. DNA for the CDR3: TGTGCCAGCTCACCGAAGGGATTCCAGTACTTC.

This clone was found once. The chain has TRBV11-2 and TRBJ2-1; 7 bases line up with TRBD2. Germline V lookup: CDR1 SGHAT, CDR2 FQNNGV. Trimming at V came to 5 bases and at J to 1 base, leaving 8 bases not matched to a gene. The CDR3 sequence is 16 residues long. CDR3 region: CASSPRGSASYNEQFF. The CDR3 DNA sequence: TGTGCCAGCAGCCCCCGCGGGAGTGCGTCCTACAATGAGCAGTTCTTC.

The rearrangement joins TRBV18 to TRBJ1-4; TRBD1 matches at 10 bases. V was clipped by 5 bases and J by 5 bases; unmatched bases: 8. Germline assignment: CDR1 KGHSH and CDR2 LQKENI. The CDR3 totals 16 residues. The CDR3 spells CASSSIRQGANEKLFF. In DNA form, the CDR3 reads TGTGCCAGCTCATCAATAAGACAGGGGGCGAATGAAAAACTGTTTTTT. Drawing the rest from reference TRBV18 and TRBJ1-4, the complete variable domain is NAGVMQNPRHLVRRRGQEARLRCSPMKGHSHVYWYRQLPEEGLKFMVYLQKENIIDESGMPKERFSAEFPKEGPSILRIQQVVRGDSAAYFCASSSIRQGANEKLFFGSGTQLSVL.

The V gene is TRBV19, the J gene TRBJ2-3, with TRBD1 matching over 9 bases. The CDR3 sequence is 15 residues long. CDR1 LNHDA and CDR2 SQIVND come from the germline V gene (reference sequence). J lost 0 bases, V lost 8 bases, and 6 bases had no gene match. The CDR3 sequence is CASRDRASSTDTQYF. Written as DNA, the CDR3 is TGTGCCAGTCGGGACAGGGCCTCTAGCACAGATACGCAGTATTTT.

The CDR3 loop reads CASSIRGTDSYEQYF. The CDR3 region has the DNA TGTGCCAGTAGTATAAGGGGGACAGACTCCTACGAGCAGTACTTC. The chain is built from TRBV19 and TRBJ2-5; TRBD1 matches at 7 bases. The DNA end lines up better with TRBJ2-7; the J call may be wrong. The germline gives CDR1 LNHDA, CDR2 SQIVND (reference sequence). The CDR3 length is 15 residues.

This clone turned up a few times. The rearrangement joins TRBV7-3 to TRBJ2-1; D remains ambiguous. The germline V gene has CDR1 SGHTA and CDR2 FQGTGA. V was trimmed by 2 bases and J by 6 bases, leaving 11 bases between them. The CDR3 runs 14 residues. CDR3 nucleotide sequence: TGTGCCAGCAGCTTAGGGGTAGCCACCAATGAGCAGTTCTTC. Translating it yields CASSLGVATNEQFF.

This clone qualifies as large. This chain joins TRBV7-2 and TRBJ1-5, with D possibly being TRBD1 (6 bases). Trimming removed 1 base from V and 7 bases from J, with 14 bases in between. Germline assignment: CDR1 SGHTA and CDR2 FQGNSA. The CDR3 consists of 15 residues. The CDR3 loop reads CASSLVTGLRQPQHF. For the CDR3, the DNA is TGTGCCAGCAGCTTAGTCACAGGGCTCCGGCAGCCCCAGCATTTT.

This sequence joins TRBV30 and TRBJ1-2; 10 bases map to TRBD1. In germline, CDR1 is GTSNPN, CDR2 SVGIG (reference sequence). J lost 2 bases, V lost 4 bases, and 13 bases had no gene match. The CDR3 is 17 residues long. The CDR3 coding sequence is TGTGCCTGGACCCAACCCGGGACAGGGGCCCCCAACTATGGCTACACCTTC. This translates into CAWTQPGTGAPNYGYTF.

To note about this clone: Possible read error: a much larger clone is one base away. In nucleotides, the CDR3 is TGCAGCGTTGAAACACAGGGGAACACTGAAGCTTTCTTT. The encoded protein is CSVETQGNTEAFF. V usage is TRBV29-1 and J usage is TRBJ1-1, with D possibly matching TRBD1 (6 bases). The length of the CDR3 is 13 residues. Germline assignment: CDR1 SQVTM and CDR2 ANQGSEA. Trimming pared 2 bases from V and 1 base from J, leaving 8 bases between.

Regarding this clone: The same CDR3 is also encoded by other DNA sequences in this sample. The chain joins TRBV6-6 to TRBJ2-3; either TRBD1 or TRBD2 may fit D (5 bases each). The V gene's germline CDR1 is MNHNY and CDR2 SVGAGI (reference sequence). The CDR3 is 15 residues long. Trimming removed 0 bases at V and 1 base at J, with 8 bases between. Here the CDR3 DNA reads TGTGCCAGCAGTTACTCGGGGACGGGCACAGATACGCAGTATTTT. The encoded protein is CASSYSGTGTDTQYF.

The genes are TRBV5-6 and TRBJ2-7; TRBD1 is a possible D gene (5 bases). This CDR3 contains 14 residues. Germline V gives CDR1 SGHDT, CDR2 YYEEEE. V was cut by 3 bases and J by 0 bases, with 10 bases left in between. DNA for the CDR3: TGTGCCAGCAGCTCACAGGTTAGCTCCTACGAGCAGTACTTC. Its protein product is CASSSQVSSYEQYF.

This sequence joins TRBV15 and TRBJ2-1; 11 bases agree with TRBD1. The trim removed 1 base at V and 4 bases at J, leaving 6 bases unmatched. This CDR3 contains 17 residues. CDR1 and CDR2 from the germline V gene are LNHNV and YYDKDF (reference sequence). The CDR3 region is CATSRGTGQGAYNEQFF. The CDR3 DNA reads as TGTGCCACCAGCAGAGGGACCGGACAGGGGGCTTACAATGAGCAGTTCTTC.

This clone was counted only a few times. The chain links TRBV18 to TRBJ2-2; tentatively, D is TRBD1 or TRBD2 (6 bases each). Germline assignment: CDR1 KGHSH and CDR2 LQKENI. Trimming took off 8 bases at V and 0 bases at J, with 13 bases between the two ends. There are 15 residues in the CDR3. The CDR3 protein is CASTRGGTNTGELFF. The CDR3, as DNA: TGTGCCAGCACCAGGGGAGGTACGAACACCGGGGAGCTGTTTTTT. Drawing the rest from reference TRBV18 and TRBJ2-2, the complete variable domain is NAGVMQNPRHLVRRRGQEARLRCSPMKGHSHVYWYRQLPEEGLKFMVYLQKENIIDESGMPKERFSAEFPKEGPSILRIQQVVRGDSAAYFCASTRGGTNTGELFFGEGSRLTVL.

The chain combines TRBV9 with TRBJ2-1; 10 bases agree with TRBD2. The CDR3 covers 19 residues. Trimming at V came to 2 bases and at J to 0 bases, leaving 11 bases not matched to a gene. Germline loops: CDR1 SGDLS, CDR2 YYNGEE. The CDR3 loop reads CASSVALAGTISSYNEQFF. The CDR3 nucleotides read TGTGCCAGCAGCGTTGCACTAGCGGGAACTATAAGCTCCTACAATGAGCAGTTCTTC.

In DNA form, the CDR3 reads TGTGCCTGGAGTGTAAGCAGCGGGTTATTTAAGCAGTTCTTC. This translates into CAWSVSSGLFKQFF. The J gene is TRBJ2-1, the V gene TRBV30, with D possibly matching TRBD2 (6 bases). Germline values: CDR1 GTSNPN, CDR2 SVGIG (reference sequence). The CDR3 contains 14 residues. Trimming stripped 0 bases from V and 11 bases from J, with 17 bases between.

This chain uses TRBV2 with TRBJ2-2, with D perhaps TRBD2 (6 bases). This CDR3 comprises 13 residues. CDR1 and CDR2 (germline): SNHLY, FYNNEI. Deletions cut 6 bases from V and 7 bases from J, with 12 bases between. As DNA, the CDR3 is TGTGCCAGCAGCGGGACTTGGGTCGGGGAGCTGTTTTTT. It translates to CASSGTWVGELFF.

The rearrangement joins TRBV4-2 to TRBJ1-2; TRBD1 matches 9 bases. Germline CDR1 is LGHNA and CDR2 is YNFKEQ. The CDR3 has 15 residues. With 0 bases clipped from V and 4 bases from J, the junction kept 3 bases outside the gene matches. The CDR3 is CASSQDWTGAYGYTF. The CDR3 DNA is TGTGCCAGCAGCCAAGATTGGACAGGGGCCTATGGCTACACCTTC.

V gene TRBV7-2 combines with J gene TRBJ2-7; tentatively, D is TRBD1 (6 bases). The CDR3 loop spans 13 amino acids. Trimming cost V 5 bases and J 3 bases, with 11 bases left between them. Germline values: CDR1 SGHTA, CDR2 FQGNSA. The CDR3 DNA reads TGTGCCAGCAGCATCCAACAGGGCTACGAGCAGTACTTC. This gives the protein CASSIQQGYEQYF.

Concerning this clone: At the DNA level, this CDR3 is encoded by other sequences in the same sample as well. This chain links TRBV18 with TRBJ1-3; D perhaps matches TRBD1 (5 bases). The germline V and J ends were trimmed by 3 bases and 0 bases, with 9 bases remaining between them. The germline V gene has CDR1 KGHSH and CDR2 LQKENI. The CDR3 contains 15 residues. The CDR3 nucleotides are TGTGCCAGCTCACCTGGGACGGACTCTGGAAACACCATATATTTT. Translating gives CASSPGTDSGNTIYF.

The rearrangement links TRBV6-1 to TRBJ1-1; perhaps TRBD1 as D (5 bases). The germline CDR1 and CDR2 sequences are MNHNS and SASEGT. Trimming pared 3 bases from V and 6 bases from J, leaving 11 bases between. This CDR3 has 13 amino acids. The CDR3 DNA reads as TGTGCCAGCAGTGAGGGAGGGGTGGCTGAAGCTTTCTTT. Translation: CASSEGGVAEAFF.

The gene calls are TRBV5-1 and TRBJ2-1; D uncertain. The CDR3 consists of 12 residues. Germline CDR1 reads SGHRS; CDR2 reads YFSETQ. V was trimmed by 1 base and J by 10 bases, leaving 9 bases between them. CDR3 DNA: TGCGCCAGCAGCTTGTTGTCTGGGGAGCAGTTCTTC. Translated, it gives CASSLLSGEQFF. The variable domain in full, with the rest retrieved from reference TRBV5-1 and TRBJ2-1, is KAGVTQTPRYLIKTRGQQVTLSCSPISGHRSVSWYQQTPGQGLQFLFEYFSETQRNKGNFPGRFSGRQFSNSRSEMNVSTLELGDSALYLCASSLLSGEQFFGPGTRLTVL.

This clone was detected ten times or more. This chain uses TRBV30 with TRBJ1-1; the D is unclear. This CDR3 comprises 12 residues. V lost 1 base, J lost 12 bases, and 15 bases lay in between. Germline V gives CDR1 GTSNPN, CDR2 SVGIG (reference sequence). The CDR3 loop reads CAWSAPTDKPFF. Here the CDR3 DNA reads TGTGCCTGGAGTGCCCCTACTGACAAACCTTTCTTT.

The rearrangement uses TRBV6-5 and TRBJ2-1; TRBD2 aligns across 8 bases. CDR3 length equals 16 residues. CDR1 MNHEY and CDR2 SVGAGI come from the germline V gene. The trim removed 0 bases at V and 4 bases at J, leaving 5 bases unmatched. The CDR3 DNA is TGTGCCAGCAGTTACTCGAGACTAGCGAATTACAATGAGCAGTTCTTC. Protein: CASSYSRLANYNEQFF.

The chain is built from TRBV25-1 and TRBJ2-1; weak D call: TRBD2 (5 bases). The germline gives CDR1 MGHDK, CDR2 SYGVNS. V lost 4 bases to trimming and J lost 8 bases, with 15 bases between them. This CDR3 comprises 14 residues. CDR3 in DNA: TGTGCCAGCAGTGGGTCCGACTTTAGCGATGAGCAGTTCTTC. Translation: CASSGSDFSDEQFF. Variable domain in full (rest from reference TRBV25-1 and TRBJ2-1): EADIYQTPRYLVIGTGKKITLECSQTMGHDKMYWYQQDPGMELHLIHYSYGVNSTEKGDLSSESTVSRIRTEHFPLTLESARPSHTSQYLCASSGSDFSDEQFFGPGTRLTVL.

J is TRBJ2-3 and V is TRBV10-1; 10 bases align to TRBD2. CDR1 is WNHNN and CDR2 is SYGVQD in the germline V gene (reference sequence). With V trimmed by 5 bases and J by 3 bases, 2 bases remained unmatched. This CDR3 comprises 14 residues. This CDR3 is CASSLLAGTDTQYF. The CDR3, as DNA: TGCGCCAGCAGTTTACTAGCGGGGACAGATACGCAGTATTTT.

The rearrangement links TRBV6-5 to TRBJ1-2; D is undetermined. This CDR3 region has 14 residues. CDR1 MNHEY and CDR2 SVGAGI come from the germline V gene. Trimming took off 0 bases at V and 4 bases at J, with 9 bases between the two ends. CDR3 loop: CASSYSTQTYGYTF. The CDR3 DNA sequence: TGTGCCAGCAGTTACTCGACTCAGACCTATGGCTACACCTTC.

The chain has TRBV2 and TRBJ2-5, with TRBD2 matching over 15 bases. V lost 7 bases, J lost 4 bases, and 7 bases stayed unmatched. Germline values: CDR1 SNHLY, CDR2 FYNNEI. The CDR3 runs to 16 residues. In nucleotides, the CDR3 is TGTGCCAGCACCGAACAGGGACTAGCGGGAGGAGAGACCCAGTACTTC. Protein product: CASTEQGLAGGETQYF. Supplemented by reference TRBV2 and TRBJ2-5, the full variable domain reads EPEVTQTPSHQVTQMGQEVILRCVPISNHLYFYWYRQILGQKVEFLVSFYNNEISEKSEIFDDQFSVERPDGSNFTLKIRSTKLEDSAMYFCASTEQGLAGGETQYFGPGTRLLVL.

This clone showed up just once. The V call is TRBV7-2, the J call TRBJ2-7; tentatively, D is TRBD1 (6 bases). CDR1 is SGHTA, CDR2 FQGNSA, per germline. Between the trimmed V and J ends, which lost 2 bases and 3 bases, there was a span of 17 bases. The CDR3 length is 16 residues. Here the CDR3 DNA reads TGTGCCAGCAGCTTAAGGGTCGGGGACATCGGCTACGAGCAGTACTTC. Its translation: CASSLRVGDIGYEQYF.

This clone was found a few times. This chain links TRBV23-1 with TRBJ2-3, with D tentatively TRBD1 or TRBD2 (6 bases each). TRBV23-1 is placed among ORFs of uncertain function. The CDR3 sequence is 14 residues long. Trimming took off 0 bases at V and 6 bases at J, with 10 bases between the two ends. The CDR3 nucleotides are TGCGCCAGCAGTCAATCAGGGGGGTTGGATACGCAGTATTTT. It yields the protein CASSQSGGLDTQYF.